This T cell receptor (beta chain) was captured in a study of control samples from healthy donors and cancer patients. Germline CDR1 and CDR2: SEHNR and FQNEAQ (reference sequence). The CDR3 runs to 15 residues. V was clipped by 4 bases and J by 3 bases; unmatched bases: 7. This clone was observed once. Only in-frame clones appear in the TCRdb table, and some are missing; sequencing was by immunoSEQ multiplex PCR. The data show approximately 52,000 clones, with around 95% seen just once and 1.1% held by the top ten. The chain has TRBV7-9 and TRBJ2-7, with TRBD1 identical over 9 bases. Sequenced material: blood. The clonotype comes from a woman between 18 and 29 years old in good health. CDR3 sequence reads: CASSSWDRANYEQYF. Here the CDR3 DNA reads TGTGCCAGCAGCTCCTGGGACAGGGCTAACTACGAGCAGTACTTC.